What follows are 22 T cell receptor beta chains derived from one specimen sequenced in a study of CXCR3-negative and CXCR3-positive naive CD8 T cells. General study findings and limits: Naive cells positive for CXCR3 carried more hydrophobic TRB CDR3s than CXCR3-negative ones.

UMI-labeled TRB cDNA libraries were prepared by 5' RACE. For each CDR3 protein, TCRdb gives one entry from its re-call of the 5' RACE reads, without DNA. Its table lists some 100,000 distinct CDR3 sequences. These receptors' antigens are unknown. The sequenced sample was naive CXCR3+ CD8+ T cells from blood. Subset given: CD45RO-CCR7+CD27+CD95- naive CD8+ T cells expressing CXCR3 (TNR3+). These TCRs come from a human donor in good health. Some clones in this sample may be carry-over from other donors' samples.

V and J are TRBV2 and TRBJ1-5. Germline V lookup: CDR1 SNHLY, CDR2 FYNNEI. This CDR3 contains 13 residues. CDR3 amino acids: CASRERSPSHQHF.

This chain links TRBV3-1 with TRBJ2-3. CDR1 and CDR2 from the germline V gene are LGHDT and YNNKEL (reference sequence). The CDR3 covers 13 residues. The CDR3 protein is CASSQAGEDTQYF.

This chain's CDR3 is CAISDLPSGTDTQYF. V gene TRBV10-3 combines with J gene TRBJ2-3; TCRdb selects TRBD2, and the lack of DNA leaves this call unchecked. The CDR3 spans 15 residues. Per the germline V gene, CDR1 is ENHRY and CDR2 is SYGVKD.

CDR3 in amino acids: CASSLGGILYNEQFF. This sequence joins TRBV12-3 or TRBV12-4 and TRBJ2-1; the D call from TCRdb, TRBD2, cannot be confirmed without DNA. This CDR3 is 15 amino acids long.

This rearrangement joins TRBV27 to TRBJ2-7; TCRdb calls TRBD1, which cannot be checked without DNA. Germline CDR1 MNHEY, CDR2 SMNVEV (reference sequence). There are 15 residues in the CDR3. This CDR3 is CASSPRTGEPYEQYF.

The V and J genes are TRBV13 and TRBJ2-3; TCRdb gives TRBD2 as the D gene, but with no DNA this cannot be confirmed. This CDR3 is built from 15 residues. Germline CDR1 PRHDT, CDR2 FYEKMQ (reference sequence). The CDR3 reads CASSLTTERRDTQYF.

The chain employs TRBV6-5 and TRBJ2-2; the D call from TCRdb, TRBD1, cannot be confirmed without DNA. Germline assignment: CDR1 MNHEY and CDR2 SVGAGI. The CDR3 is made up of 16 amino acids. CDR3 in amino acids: CASSYYGTGGTGELFF.

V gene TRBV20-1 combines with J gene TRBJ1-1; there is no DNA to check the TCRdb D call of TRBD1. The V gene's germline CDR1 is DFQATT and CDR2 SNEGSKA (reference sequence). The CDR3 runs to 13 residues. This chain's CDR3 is CSALDREATEAFF.

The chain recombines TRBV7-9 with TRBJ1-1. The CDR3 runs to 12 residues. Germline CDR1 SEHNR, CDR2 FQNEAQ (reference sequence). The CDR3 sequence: CASSLIDTEAFF.

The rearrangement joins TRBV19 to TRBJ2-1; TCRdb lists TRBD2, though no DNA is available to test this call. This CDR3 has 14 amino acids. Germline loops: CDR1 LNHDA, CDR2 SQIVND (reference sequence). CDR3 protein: CASSITSGSNEQFF.

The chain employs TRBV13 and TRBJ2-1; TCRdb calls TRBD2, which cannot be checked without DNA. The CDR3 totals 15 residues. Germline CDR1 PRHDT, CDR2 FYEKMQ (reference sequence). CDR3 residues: CASLPGGQGGDEQFF.

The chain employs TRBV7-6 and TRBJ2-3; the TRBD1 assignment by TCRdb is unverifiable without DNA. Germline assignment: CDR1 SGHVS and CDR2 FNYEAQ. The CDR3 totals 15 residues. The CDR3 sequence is CASSSPIGVADTQYF.

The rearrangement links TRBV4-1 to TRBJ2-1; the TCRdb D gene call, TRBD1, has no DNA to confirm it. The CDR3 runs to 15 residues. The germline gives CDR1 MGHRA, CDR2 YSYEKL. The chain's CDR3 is CASSQVRGAFTEQFF.

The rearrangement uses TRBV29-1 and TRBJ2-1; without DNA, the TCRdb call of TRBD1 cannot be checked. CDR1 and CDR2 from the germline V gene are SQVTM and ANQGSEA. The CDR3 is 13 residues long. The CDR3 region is CSGRGARLNEQFF.

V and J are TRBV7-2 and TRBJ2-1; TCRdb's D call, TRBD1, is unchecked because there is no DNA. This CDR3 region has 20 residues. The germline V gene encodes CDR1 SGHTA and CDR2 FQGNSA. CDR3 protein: CASSTPQDRPLAPRNNEQFF.

The chain's CDR3 is CASSSGDSYNEQFF. V usage is TRBV2 and J usage is TRBJ2-1; the D call from TCRdb, TRBD2, cannot be confirmed without DNA. Germline CDR1 and CDR2: SNHLY and FYNNEI. This CDR3 contains 14 residues.

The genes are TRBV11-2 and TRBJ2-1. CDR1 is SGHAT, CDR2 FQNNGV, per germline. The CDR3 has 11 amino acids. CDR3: CASSHLGEQFF.

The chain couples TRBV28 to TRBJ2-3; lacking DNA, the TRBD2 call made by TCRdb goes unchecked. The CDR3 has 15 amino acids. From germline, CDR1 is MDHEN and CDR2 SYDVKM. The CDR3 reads CASSTLAGYTDTQYF. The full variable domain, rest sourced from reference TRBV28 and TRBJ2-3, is DVKVTQSSRYLVKRTGEKVFLECVQDMDHENMFWYRQDPGLGLRLIYFSYDVKMKEKGDIPEGYSVSREKKERFSLILESASTNQTSMYLCASSTLAGYTDTQYFGPGTRLTVL.

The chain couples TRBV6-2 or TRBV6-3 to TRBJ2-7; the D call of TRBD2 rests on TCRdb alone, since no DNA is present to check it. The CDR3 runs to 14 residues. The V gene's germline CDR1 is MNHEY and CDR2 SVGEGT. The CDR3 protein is CASSEAGGFYEQYF.

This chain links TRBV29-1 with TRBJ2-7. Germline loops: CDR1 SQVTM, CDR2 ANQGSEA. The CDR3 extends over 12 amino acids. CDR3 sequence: CSVDTDTYEQYF.

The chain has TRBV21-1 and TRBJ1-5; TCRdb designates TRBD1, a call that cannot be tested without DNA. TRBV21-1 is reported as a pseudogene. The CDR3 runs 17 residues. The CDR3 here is CASSTQTLQGRDQPQHF.

CDR3 amino acids: CASSPEGSMEETQYF. This sequence joins TRBV28 and TRBJ2-5; TCRdb reports TRBD2, a call that lacks DNA to check it against. CDR1 is MDHEN and CDR2 is SYDVKM in the germline V gene. This CDR3 has 15 amino acids.